This T cell receptor (beta chain) was sequenced for a study of PD-1 blockade in classical Hodgkin lymphoma. Study conclusions and caveats: Those patients who began receiving nivolumab less than 1 year after ASCT had lower diversity, and they were excluded. For complete responders, baseline diversity was comparable to that of newly diagnosed patients. By C4D1 there was a significant rise in CD4+ TCR diversity but not in CD8+ TCR diversity.

A note on this clone: Its antigen is currently unknown.

V was clipped by 6 bases and J by 6 bases, with 14 bases between them. The CDR3 totals 14 residues. Looked up from germline, CDR1 is SNHLY and CDR2 is FYNNEI. The sample's time point: cycle 4 day 1 (C4D1), after less than seven weeks of nivolumab. Each patient experienced a relapse that followed autologous stem cell transplantation, and brentuximab vedotin exposure varied. The repertoire was sequenced with immunoSEQ multiplex PCR; TCRdb's copy has only in-frame clones and lacks some. In the table there are more than 75,000 clones, around 93% of which are singletons. V is TRBV2 and J is TRBJ1-4, with D possibly matching TRBD1 (6 bases). The receptor was derived from a human donor with classical Hodgkin lymphoma. This sample comprised peripheral blood mononuclear cells (PBMCs), obtained before the fourth cycle of nivolumab. The CDR3 region has the DNA TGTGCCAGCAGCCACAGGGAGGGTTATGAAAAACTGTTTTTT. This codes for CASSHREGYEKLFF.